Listed here are 30 T cell receptor beta chains from one sample, sequenced in a study of T-cell reconstitution after alpha-beta-depleted transplantation in children. The authors prepared the TCRbeta library with unique molecular identifiers. TCRdb reprocessed the PCR reads via MiXCR and lists one record per CDR3 protein. The sample includes about 540,000 distinct CDR3 sequences, around 19% of them seen just once. This sample comprised PBMCs from the stem cell graft donor, obtained from the stem cell graft. These receptors were obtained from a human donor who donated a stem cell graft to a child with acute lymphoblastic leukemia.

This clonotype has a handful of counts. The rearrangement links TRBV12-3 or TRBV12-4 to TRBJ2-2; D remains unclear. Deletions cut 2 bases from V and 5 bases from J, with 6 bases between. This CDR3 is built from 13 residues. CDR3 region: CASSLMSTGELFF. CDR3 sequence (DNA): TGTGCCAGCAGTTTAATGAGTACCGGGGAGCTGTTTTTT.

The table lists this clonotype with a few counts. V gene TRBV13 combines with J gene TRBJ2-7, with D possibly matching TRBD1 (6 bases). Trimming took 1 base from V and 5 from J, leaving 15 bases between them. CDR1 PRHDT and CDR2 FYEKMQ come from the germline V gene (reference sequence). This CDR3 is built from 15 residues. The CDR3 sequence is CASSLDSVGADEQYF. The CDR3 region has the DNA TGTGCCAGCAGCTTAGACTCAGTGGGGGCTGACGAGCAGTACTTC.

The chain combines TRBV7-2 with TRBJ2-7, with 7 bases identical to TRBD2. Trimming removed 1 base from V and 2 bases from J; junction bases left unmatched: 8. CDR3 length: 16 amino acids. Germline-derived CDR1 and CDR2 are SGHTA and FQGNSA. CDR3 amino acids: CASSLGGGAGTYEQYF. Written as DNA, the CDR3 is TGTGCCAGCAGCTTAGGGGGGGGAGCGGGAACCTACGAGCAGTACTTC.

A few counts support this clonotype. The junction differs from germline at one of its ends, possibly a read error. The DNA of the CDR3 is TGCGCCAGCAGCACTTCTGAGGCCAACGTCCTGACTTTC. Its protein is CASSTSEANVLTF. The rearrangement joins TRBV5-1 to TRBJ2-6; D gene ambiguous. Germline loops: CDR1 SGHRS, CDR2 YFSETQ. The CDR3 covers 13 residues.

This clonotype was seen more than once but under ten times. The chain couples TRBV7-9 to TRBJ2-2; 14 positions agree with TRBD2. Trimming cost V 6 bases and J 8 bases; bases outside gene matches: 5. CDR1 is SEHNR, CDR2 FQNEAQ, per germline (reference sequence). The CDR3 has 15 residues. CDR3 DNA: TGTGCCAGCAGGGGACTAGCGGGAGATGTAGGGGAGCTGTTTTTT. Residues: CASRGLAGDVGELFF.

This clonotype was recorded a few times. The chain joins TRBV20-1 to TRBJ2-2, with D possibly TRBD1 on 5 matching bases. Per germline, CDR1 DFQATT and CDR2 SNEGSKA (reference sequence). V was trimmed by 5 bases and J by 0 bases, leaving 10 bases between them. The CDR3 is 14 amino acids. As DNA, the CDR3 is TGCAGTGCTTCAGGGCTATCGAACACCGGGGAGCTGTTTTTT. This encodes CSASGLSNTGELFF.

The chain has TRBV2 and TRBJ2-5; D call uncertain. V was clipped by 3 bases and J by 4 bases, with 9 bases between them. CDR1 and CDR2 from the germline V gene are SNHLY and FYNNEI. There are 13 residues in the CDR3. The CDR3 DNA is TGTGCCAGCAGTGAGTGGAGTGGAGAGACCCAGTACTTC. Encoded protein: CASSEWSGETQYF. Full variable domain (remainder filled in from reference TRBV2 and TRBJ2-5): EPEVTQTPSHQVTQMGQEVILRCVPISNHLYFYWYRQILGQKVEFLVSFYNNEISEKSEIFDDQFSVERPDGSNFTLKIRSTKLEDSAMYFCASSEWSGETQYFGPGTRLLVL.

J is TRBJ2-3 and V is TRBV12-3 or TRBV12-4; TRBD1 aligns across 7 bases. The V segment lost 7 bases and the J segment 0 bases; nucleotides outside the gene matches: 10. The CDR3 covers 16 residues. CDR3 residues: CASNPEQGSSTDTQYF. The CDR3 DNA reads TGTGCCAGCAACCCCGAACAGGGGTCTAGCACAGATACGCAGTATTTT.

The rearrangement joins TRBV12-3 or TRBV12-4 to TRBJ2-1; 9 nucleotides agree with TRBD2. This CDR3 region has 13 residues. Unmatched junction bases numbered 4, after V lost 6 bases and J lost 7 bases. The CDR3 reads CASRAGGKNEQFF. CDR3 coding DNA: TGTGCCAGCAGAGCGGGAGGAAAAAATGAGCAGTTCTTC.

The rearrangement links TRBV19 to TRBJ1-5; 8 positions match TRBD1. Losses at the gene ends were 1 base for V and 2 bases for J; bases not matched to a gene: 4. Germline assignment: CDR1 LNHDA and CDR2 SQIVND (reference sequence). This CDR3 contains 16 residues. Written as DNA, the CDR3 is TGTGCCAGTAGTATAGGGACAGGGAAAGGCAATCAGCCCCAGCATTTT. This encodes CASSIGTGKGNQPQHF.

J is TRBJ2-7 and V is TRBV29-1, with TRBD1 matching 8 bases. The V gene's germline CDR1 is SQVTM and CDR2 ANQGSEA. Germline trimming cut 5 bases from V and 5 bases from J; bases unmatched to any gene: 17. This CDR3 has 16 residues. The CDR3 reads CSVYTMGTGVAHEQYF. In nucleotides, the CDR3 is TGCAGCGTTTATACCATGGGGACAGGAGTTGCTCACGAGCAGTACTTC.

This clonotype has more than one count but fewer than ten. This chain uses TRBV6-1 with TRBJ1-3, with D perhaps matching TRBD1 (6 bases). Germline V gene lookup returns CDR1 MNHNS and CDR2 SASEGT. Trimming took 6 bases from V and 4 from J, leaving 13 bases between them. The CDR3 totals 14 residues. The CDR3 here is CASSTRDIGNTIYF. The CDR3 nucleotides are TGTGCCAGCAGCACCCGGGACATAGGAAACACCATATATTTT.

This clonotype was counted a few times. V usage is TRBV12-3 or TRBV12-4 and J usage is TRBJ1-2; 9 bases are shared with TRBD1. The CDR3 consists of 12 residues. J gave up 8 bases and V 6 bases, and 4 bases lay outside the gene matches. The CDR3 coding sequence is TGTGCCAGCAGCGGGACAGGGAACGGCTACACCTTC. This encodes CASSGTGNGYTF.

The rearrangement links TRBV7-8 to TRBJ1-4; D uncertain. Germline values: CDR1 SGHVS, CDR2 FQNEAQ. V was clipped by 2 bases and J by 3 bases, with 16 bases between them. The CDR3 is made up of 17 amino acids. CDR3 protein: CASSLFFLVQSNEKLFF. CDR3 nucleotide sequence: TGTGCCAGCAGCTTATTTTTCCTTGTGCAGTCTAATGAAAAACTGTTTTTT.

This clonotype was counted between two and nine times. This chain links TRBV6-1 with TRBJ2-7, with 15 positions matching TRBD2. CDR1 MNHNS and CDR2 SASEGT come from the germline V gene. This CDR3 has 15 residues. V trimming: 7 bases; J trimming: 6 bases; junction bases outside the gene matches: 7. CDR3 DNA: TGTGCCAGCAAAGGACTAGCGGGAGGGCCGGGCGAGCAGTACTTC. This encodes CASKGLAGGPGEQYF.

The CDR3 is CSARALGYEQYF. The CDR3 bases are TGCAGTGCTAGAGCCCTTGGATACGAGCAGTACTTC. V is TRBV20-1 and J is TRBJ2-7; D remains unclear. CDR3 length equals 12 residues. The V gene lost 1 base and the J gene lost 4 bases, with 8 bases spanning the gap. CDR1 and CDR2 from the germline V gene are DFQATT and SNEGSKA (reference sequence).

There are a few counts of this clonotype. The chain uses TRBV15 and TRBJ2-7, with 7 positions matching TRBD2. V shed 5 bases, J shed 3 bases, and the junction held 7 bases outside the gene matches. CDR3 length equals 14 residues. Germline V gene sequence: CDR1 LNHNV, CDR2 YYDKDF (reference sequence). The CDR3 sequence: CATSLTGGGYEQYF. The DNA of the CDR3 is TGTGCCACCAGCCTCACGGGAGGAGGCTACGAGCAGTACTTC.

This clonotype was observed a handful of times. The chain combines TRBV5-1 with TRBJ1-2; possibly TRBD1 for D (6 bases). V lost 0 bases and J lost 7, with 19 bases in between. Germline V lookup: CDR1 SGHRS, CDR2 YFSETQ. CDR3 length: 16 residues. In DNA form, the CDR3 reads TGCGCCAGCAGCTTGGGCGGGCGGGGGCGCAGGAGTGGCTACACCTTC. This sequence encodes CASSLGGRGRRSGYTF. The full variable domain, in which reference TRBV5-1 and TRBJ1-2 provide the parts outside the CDR3, is KAGVTQTPRYLIKTRGQQVTLSCSPISGHRSVSWYQQTPGQGLQFLFEYFSETQRNKGNFPGRFSGRQFSNSRSEMNVSTLELGDSALYLCASSLGGRGRRSGYTFGSGTRLTVV.

Ten or more counts support this clonotype. This chain uses TRBV7-3 with TRBJ2-5; 7 bases match TRBD2. With 2 bases clipped from V and 4 bases from J, the junction kept 4 bases outside the gene matches. The CDR3 totals 14 residues. CDR1 is SGHTA and CDR2 is FQGTGA in the germline V gene. The CDR3 nucleotides read TGTGCCAGCAGCTTAGCGGGAGAAGGAGAGACCCAGTACTTC. Amino acid sequence: CASSLAGEGETQYF.

This rearrangement joins TRBV29-1 to TRBJ1-2; TRBD1 might be the D (5 bases). This CDR3 is built from 13 residues. Germline values: CDR1 SQVTM, CDR2 ANQGSEA. Trimming left V 4 bases short and J 4 bases short, with 13 bases between. CDR3 nucleotide sequence: TGCAGCGTTGCGGGAGGGACGGGCTATGGCTACACCTTC. Encoded protein: CSVAGGTGYGYTF.

In this sample, this clonotype turned up a few times. The gene calls are TRBV5-1 and TRBJ2-1; 12 positions match TRBD2. The CDR3 spans 16 residues. Germline V gene data show CDR1 as SGHRS and CDR2 as YFSETQ. V trimming: 4 bases; J trimming: 8 bases; junction bases outside the gene matches: 10. The CDR3, as DNA: TGCGCCAGCAGCCCCGGGACTAGCGGGCCTAGGGATGAGCAGTTCTTC. It codes for CASSPGTSGPRDEQFF.

This clonotype was picked up a small number of times. The chain carries TRBV7-8 and TRBJ2-7, with D possibly matching TRBD1 (6 bases). Trimming cost V 5 bases and J 2 bases, with 10 bases left between them. This CDR3 spans 13 amino acids. Germline CDR1 is SGHVS and CDR2 is FQNEAQ. The CDR3 DNA sequence: TGTGCCAGCAGCCTAAGGACAGCCTACGAGCAGTACTTC. Its protein product is CASSLRTAYEQYF.

The chain combines TRBV6-1 with TRBJ2-7; TRBD2 agrees at 7 bases. This CDR3 is built from 16 residues. The germline V gene encodes CDR1 MNHNS and CDR2 SASEGT. With 6 bases clipped from V and 2 bases from J, the junction kept 13 bases outside the gene matches. CDR3 sequence (DNA): TGTGCCAGCAGCCCCCGGGTCGGCGGGAGAACCTACGAGCAGTACTTC. Amino acids: CASSPRVGGRTYEQYF.

The rearrangement uses TRBV10-3 and TRBJ2-3; TRBD2 might be the D (5 bases). V gave up 3 bases and J gave up 2 bases, with 12 bases separating them. Germline V gene lookup returns CDR1 ENHRY and CDR2 SYGVKD. This CDR3 spans 15 amino acids. CDR3 sequence: CAISDPGRDTDTQYF. The CDR3 bases are TGTGCCATCAGTGATCCGGGTCGGGACACAGATACGCAGTATTTT.

V and J are TRBV20-1 and TRBJ2-7; D not resolved. The CDR3 is made up of 13 amino acids. V lost 0 bases to trimming and J lost 2 bases, with 8 bases between them. Germline V CDR1 and CDR2: DFQATT, SNEGSKA (reference sequence). CDR3 nucleotides: TGCAGTGCTAGAGACGTAAGGGCCTACGAGCAGTACTTC. Translating gives CSARDVRAYEQYF.

V is TRBV5-1 and J is TRBJ1-1; D gene unclear. With 0 bases removed from V and 6 bases from J, the gap between germline ends came to 12 bases. From germline, CDR1 is SGHRS and CDR2 YFSETQ. The CDR3 contains 14 residues. The CDR3 sequence is CASSLVFQGAEAFF. CDR3 in DNA: TGCGCCAGCAGCTTGGTGTTCCAAGGAGCTGAAGCTTTCTTT.

This clonotype turned up a few times. The chain uses TRBV3-1 and TRBJ1-1; D gene unclear. The germline V gene has CDR1 LGHDT and CDR2 YNNKEL (reference sequence). Trimming removed 5 bases from V and 3 bases from J, with 13 bases in between. This CDR3 has 14 amino acids. CDR3 bases: TGTGCCAGCAGCTACACCGGCGGGGACACTGAAGCTTTCTTT. It codes for CASSYTGGDTEAFF.

The CDR3 is CASSYGQYNQPQHF. CDR3 DNA: TGTGCCAGCAGTTACGGACAGTACAATCAGCCCCAGCATTTT. The chain employs TRBV27 and TRBJ1-5; D is possibly TRBD1 (6 bases). The CDR3 length is 14 residues. CDR1 MNHEY and CDR2 SMNVEV come from the germline V gene (reference sequence). V lost 4 bases, J lost 3 bases, and 10 bases lay in between.

The CDR3 spells CASSETATTGELFF. Here the CDR3 DNA reads TGTGCCAGCAGCGAAACGGCGACCACCGGGGAGCTGTTTTTT. This sequence joins TRBV3-1 and TRBJ2-2, with unresolved D. Germline values: CDR1 LGHDT, CDR2 YNNKEL (reference sequence). The ends were cut back, 5 bases at V and 4 bases at J, with 11 bases in the middle. CDR3 length equals 14 residues.

This clonotype was seen a handful of times. This chain joins TRBV20-1 and TRBJ2-1; D may be TRBD1 (6 bases). CDR3 length: 14 amino acids. Germline V gives CDR1 DFQATT, CDR2 SNEGSKA (reference sequence). Trimming took off 5 bases at V and 0 bases at J, with 11 bases between the two ends. The CDR3 region has the DNA TGCAGTGCTTTGAGGGACACCTCCTACAATGAGCAGTTCTTC. This translates into CSALRDTSYNEQFF.